This TCR beta chain emerged from a study of blood T cells in healthy people across ages. Every participating donor contributed 9.5 to 10 milliliters of peripheral blood through a draw. V lost 5 bases and J 2 bases, leaving 16 bases between the germline ends. The CDR3 extends over 15 amino acids. Looked up from germline, CDR1 is MNHNY and CDR2 is SVGAGI (reference sequence). Next came a second PCR, run for about 7 to 12 cycles, which used a sample-barcoded 5' primer along with a J-beta primer mix. From the 5' RACE reads, TCRdb called clonotypes with MiXCR, one entry per CDR3 protein. The sample contains 1.5 million to 2 million distinct CDR3 sequences, about 50% of which appear only once.

This receptor was identified in a woman aged 40 to 55 in good health. The sequenced sample consisted of blood. This sequence joins TRBV6-6 and TRBJ2-7, with D possibly TRBD2 on 7 matching bases. The CDR3 protein is CASSQGGGGTYEQYF. The CDR3 DNA reads as TGTGCCAGCAGTCAAGGAGGGGGGGGAACCTACGAGCAGTACTTC.